The T cell receptor beta chain under discussion was sequenced for a study of untreated major depressive disorder. Study-level findings and limits: TRBV25-01 and TRBV02-01 followed the flow pattern without significance.

Controls lacked current or lifetime mood disorder and scored 5 or less on depressive symptoms. Each donor gave approximately 30 ml of EDTA blood. V was shortened by 0 bases and J by 0 bases, with 4 bases between the two germline ends. The CDR3 loop spans 14 amino acids. Germline lookup yields CDR1 MNHEY and CDR2 SVGAGI. This clone was found once. No antigen is known for it. Assay used: immunoSEQ multiplex PCR; TCRdb lists only in-frame clones, some missing. The data show 21,000 or so clones, more than 75% seen once. The sample comprised CD4+ T cells from PBMCs. The rearrangement uses TRBV6-5 and TRBJ2-3, with D hard to call. The clonotype originates from a woman in her thirties in good health. Written as DNA, the CDR3 is TGTGCCAGCAGTTACTCGGGGAGCACAGATACGCAGTATTTT. As protein: CASSYSGSTDTQYF.